The following is a T cell receptor (beta chain) sequence with its context. The record originates from a study of blood T cells in healthy people across ages. The germline V gene encodes CDR1 DFQATT and CDR2 SNEGSKA (reference sequence). Trimming stripped 6 bases from V and 1 base from J, with 16 bases between. CDR3 length: 14 residues. Then a second PCR, running roughly 7 to 12 cycles, was carried out with a sample-barcoded 5' primer and a J-beta primer mix. TCRdb fed the 5' RACE reads into MiXCR, producing one record per CDR3 protein. The table has over a million distinct CDR3 sequences, approximately 63% seen once.

V is TRBV20-1 and J is TRBJ2-7; possible D gene TRBD2, 6 bases. The source of this sequence is a man aged 18 to 29 in good health. The material sequenced was blood. The CDR3 sequence: CSAIKLSGSYEQYF. The CDR3 DNA follows: TGCAGTGCCATAAAACTTAGCGGTTCCTACGAGCAGTACTTC.